Below, 20 T cell receptor beta chains from the same sample are listed, as sequenced in a study of blood T cell repertoires in COVID-19. Method: immunoSEQ multiplex PCR; TCRdb's copy keeps in-frame clones and lacks some. The sample consists of some 63,000 clones, roughly 85% of them appearing once. Input material: peripheral blood. Every receptor here comes from a human donor in a cohort sampled during active COVID-19.

This clone was found a few times. J is TRBJ1-2 and V is TRBV6-5, with D perhaps matching TRBD1 (5 bases). Looked up from germline, CDR1 is MNHEY and CDR2 is SVGAGI. V was shortened by 4 bases and J by 2 bases, with 14 bases between the two germline ends. CDR3 length: 15 amino acids. The CDR3 reads CASSSNRIPNYGYTF. CDR3 bases: TGTGCCAGCAGTTCCAACAGGATTCCCAACTATGGCTACACCTTC.

The chain links TRBV9 to TRBJ1-1; TRBD1 matches 11 bases. V was pared by 2 bases and J by 4 bases, with 4 bases of the junction left unmatched. Germline CDR1 is SGDLS and CDR2 is YYNGEE. The CDR3 contains 15 residues. This CDR3 is CASSVGQGVSTEAFF. CDR3 coding DNA: TGTGCCAGCAGCGTGGGACAGGGGGTTTCCACTGAAGCTTTCTTT.

The genes are TRBV19 and TRBJ1-4; 7 positions agree with TRBD1. The CDR3 length is 14 residues. The V segment lost 6 bases and the J segment 7 bases; nucleotides outside the gene matches: 8. Germline values: CDR1 LNHDA, CDR2 SQIVND (reference sequence). CDR3 amino acids: CASRDDRAGEKLFF. DNA of the CDR3: TGTGCCAGTAGGGACGACAGGGCGGGTGAAAAACTGTTTTTT.

This clone was detected only a few times. V gene TRBV19 combines with J gene TRBJ2-1, with 11 nucleotides matching TRBD2. The CDR3 has 18 residues. V trimming: 5 bases; J trimming: 0 bases; junction bases outside the gene matches: 9. Germline loops: CDR1 LNHDA, CDR2 SQIVND (reference sequence). The CDR3 DNA reads TGTGCCAGTAGTCGGCGACTAGCGGGGTCAAGCTCCTACAATGAGCAGTTCTTC. Amino acids: CASSRRLAGSSSYNEQFF. Filled out from reference TRBV19 and TRBJ2-1, the complete variable domain reads DGGITQSPKYLFRKEGQNVTLSCEQNLNHDAMYWYRQDPGQGLRLIYYSQIVNDFQKGDIAEGYSVSREKKESFPLTVTSAQKNPTAFYLCASSRRLAGSSSYNEQFFGPGTRLTVL.

This chain links TRBV10-3 with TRBJ2-5; D unclear. CDR3 size: 13 residues. Germline V CDR1 and CDR2: ENHRY, SYGVKD. Trimming cost V 5 bases and J 5 bases, with 12 bases left between them. CDR3 coding DNA: TGTGCCATCAGTCGGTCAGAGGAGGAGACCCAGTACTTC. The encoded protein is CAISRSEEETQYF.

The genes are TRBV12-3 or TRBV12-4 and TRBJ2-3; perhaps TRBD1 as D (6 bases). Trimming removed 7 bases from V and 6 bases from J, with 14 bases in between. The CDR3 is made up of 13 amino acids. This CDR3 reads CASTRDTEDTQYF. The DNA for the CDR3 is TGTGCCAGCACCCGGGACACGGAGGATACGCAGTATTTT.

This clone was observed a handful of times. The chain joins TRBV12-5 to TRBJ1-4; D unresolved. There are 12 residues in the CDR3. V dropped 6 bases and J dropped 8 bases, with 10 bases sitting between them. Germline V gives CDR1 LGHNT, CDR2 FRNRAP. CDR3: CASGLRLEKLFF. The DNA of the CDR3 is TGTGCTAGTGGACTGAGATTGGAAAAACTGTTTTTT. The whole variable domain, remainder taken from reference TRBV12-5 and TRBJ1-4, is DARVTQTPRHKVTEMGQEVTMRCQPILGHNTVFWYRQTMMQGLELLAYFRNRAPLDDSGMPKDRFSAEMPDATLATLKIQPSEPRDSAVYFCASGLRLEKLFFGSGTQLSVL.

This chain connects TRBV11-2 to TRBJ1-6; D uncertain. The CDR3 is 13 residues long. V dropped 5 bases and J dropped 13 bases, with 15 bases sitting between them. Germline V gene sequence: CDR1 SGHAT, CDR2 FQNNGV. In nucleotides, the CDR3 is TGTGCCAGCAGCACCTATCGGTCGCGTCCCCTCCACTTT. Translated: CASSTYRSRPLHF.

The rearrangement links TRBV9 to TRBJ2-3; TRBD2 matches at 8 bases. Germline V gives CDR1 SGDLS, CDR2 YYNGEE. The CDR3 loop spans 14 amino acids. The ends lost 0 bases at V and 5 bases at J; junction bases unmatched: 2. This CDR3 reads CASSVGREGDTQYF. The CDR3 region has the DNA TGTGCCAGCAGCGTAGGACGGGAGGGAGATACGCAGTATTTT.

This clone came up a few times. The chain combines TRBV2 with TRBJ2-1; D might be TRBD2 (6 bases). Germline V CDR1 and CDR2: SNHLY, FYNNEI. CDR3 length: 16 amino acids. The V and J ends lost 4 bases and 4 bases respectively, with 17 bases between them. The CDR3 protein is CASSVGGSGVYNEQFF. The DNA for the CDR3 is TGTGCCAGCAGTGTGGGGGGATCTGGGGTTTACAATGAGCAGTTCTTC.

This chain uses TRBV10-3 with TRBJ1-2; maybe TRBD1 (5 bases). This CDR3 is 15 amino acids long. Germline V lookup: CDR1 ENHRY, CDR2 SYGVKD. The V gene lost 3 bases and the J gene lost 4 bases, with 15 bases spanning the gap. CDR3 nucleotide sequence: TGTGCCATCAGTGACAGGGTGGCCGTTTCCTATGGCTACACCTTC. Translated, it gives CAISDRVAVSYGYTF.

The V and J genes are TRBV6-5 and TRBJ1-1; 7 bases line up with TRBD1. The junction had 4 bases not matched to a gene; V was cut back by 6 bases and J by 3 bases. Germline CDR1 is MNHEY and CDR2 is SVGAGI. The CDR3 has 13 amino acids. CDR3 coding DNA: TGTGCCAGCAGCGGACAGGCGGACACTGAAGCTTTCTTT. Translation gives CASSGQADTEAFF.

This clone was seen just once. The chain couples TRBV19 to TRBJ1-5; 8 positions match TRBD1. The length of the CDR3 is 17 residues. Germline loops: CDR1 LNHDA, CDR2 SQIVND (reference sequence). V trimming: 10 bases; J trimming: 0 bases; junction bases outside the gene matches: 14. The CDR3 spells CATTPDRGTYSNQPQHF. CDR3 sequence (DNA): TGTGCCACCACCCCCGACAGGGGCACTTATAGCAATCAGCCCCAGCATTTT.

The J gene is TRBJ2-7, the V gene TRBV5-1; 8 bases line up with TRBD1. This CDR3 comprises 17 residues. The V segment lost 3 bases and the J segment 3 bases; nucleotides outside the gene matches: 14. Germline lookup yields CDR1 SGHRS and CDR2 YFSETQ. CDR3 in DNA: TGCGCCAGCAGCTCGTTGACAGGGGCGACTTCGCTCTACGAGCAGTACTTC. It codes for CASSSLTGATSLYEQYF. Drawing the rest from reference TRBV5-1 and TRBJ2-7, the complete variable domain is KAGVTQTPRYLIKTRGQQVTLSCSPISGHRSVSWYQQTPGQGLQFLFEYFSETQRNKGNFPGRFSGRQFSNSRSEMNVSTLELGDSALYLCASSSLTGATSLYEQYFGPGTRLTVT.

The chain joins TRBV5-1 to TRBJ2-3; TRBD2 agrees at 11 bases. The V segment lost 2 bases and the J segment 4 bases; nucleotides outside the gene matches: 3. CDR3 size: 15 residues. Germline CDR1 and CDR2: SGHRS and YFSETQ. CDR3 loop: CASSLLAGASDTQYF. CDR3 DNA sequence: TGCGCCAGCAGCTTACTAGCGGGGGCCTCAGATACGCAGTATTTT.

This sequence joins TRBV27 and TRBJ1-4; 10 bases match TRBD1. V lost 6 bases and J lost 7; bases outside the gene matches: 2. This CDR3 is built from 13 residues. Germline V gives CDR1 MNHEY, CDR2 SMNVEV (reference sequence). The CDR3 bases are TGTGCCAGCAGAGACAGGGGGCGTGAAAAACTGTTTTTT. Protein: CASRDRGREKLFF.

CDR3 sequence: CASSQLTVGNTIYF. The CDR3 DNA is TGTGCCAGCAGCCAATTGACAGTTGGAAACACCATATATTTT. This chain links TRBV3-1 (or the pseudogene TRBV3-2) with TRBJ1-3; possible D gene TRBD1, 5 bases. The V gene lost 2 bases and the J gene lost 3 bases, with 8 bases spanning the gap. CDR1 and CDR2 (germline): LGHDT, YNNKEL (reference sequence). This CDR3 region has 14 residues.

The chain combines TRBV6-2 or TRBV6-3 with TRBJ2-3, with TRBD2 matching over 9 bases. The CDR3 runs to 16 residues. CDR1 is MNHEY, CDR2 SVGEGT, per germline. J was trimmed by 3 bases and V by 5 bases; bases with no gene match: 9. The CDR3 protein is CASSPRRSGGTDTQYF. The CDR3 region has the DNA TGTGCCAGCAGTCCCCGGCGAAGCGGGGGGACAGATACGCAGTATTTT.

The chain combines TRBV11-1 with TRBJ2-1; D call uncertain. The CDR3 is made up of 16 amino acids. Trimming removed 2 bases from V and 2 bases from J, with 13 bases in between. Germline lookup yields CDR1 SGHAT and CDR2 FQDESV (reference sequence). The CDR3 sequence is CASSLTATTPYNEQFF. The CDR3, as DNA: TGTGCCAGCAGCTTAACTGCGACAACGCCCTACAATGAGCAGTTCTTC.

The chain links TRBV7-2 to TRBJ1-1; 8 bases map to TRBD1. The CDR3 extends over 14 amino acids. The junction had 8 bases not matched to a gene; V was cut back by 4 bases and J by 7 bases. CDR1 is SGHTA and CDR2 is FQGNSA in the germline V gene. Here the CDR3 DNA reads TGTGCCAGCAGCTCAAGCAGGGGGCCCTATGAAGCTTTCTTT. Residues: CASSSSRGPYEAFF. Full variable domain (missing parts from reference TRBV7-2 and TRBJ1-1): GAGVSQSPSNKVTEKGKDVELRCDPISGHTALYWYRQSLGQGLEFLIYFQGNSAPDKSGLPSDRFSAERTGGSVSTLTIQRTQQEDSAVYLCASSSSRGPYEAFFGQGTRLTVV.